The next 29 T cell receptor beta chains were all read from a single sample in a study of blood T cell repertoires in COVID-19. Sequencing was performed with immunoSEQ multiplex PCR; in TCRdb, only in-frame clones are kept and a portion is missing. The table shows 190,000 or so clones, with 70% to 90% occurring only once. The sample was peripheral blood. These receptors were collected from a woman in her 70s with acute or convalescent COVID-19.

The genes are TRBV29-1 and TRBJ2-3; 8 nucleotides agree with TRBD1. V shed 1 base, J shed 2 bases, and the junction held 14 bases outside the gene matches. Germline CDR1 and CDR2: SQVTM and ANQGSEA. The CDR3 consists of 18 residues. This CDR3 is CSVEGRTGRERFTDTQYF. CDR3 nucleotides: TGCAGCGTTGAAGGAAGGACAGGGCGGGAACGGTTCACAGATACGCAGTATTTT.

The rearrangement joins TRBV28 to TRBJ1-4; tentative D call: TRBD1 (5 bases). V was trimmed by 10 bases and J by 6 bases, leaving 18 bases between them. Per germline, CDR1 MDHEN and CDR2 SYDVKM. This CDR3 region has 14 residues. This CDR3 reads CATQGGGGHEKLFF. The CDR3 DNA sequence: TGTGCCACCCAGGGAGGCGGAGGGCATGAAAAACTGTTTTTT.

The rearrangement uses TRBV18 and TRBJ2-7; possible D gene TRBD2, 6 bases. Germline V gives CDR1 KGHSH, CDR2 LQKENI. With 1 base removed from V and 7 bases from J, the gap between germline ends came to 17 bases. This CDR3 comprises 15 residues. CDR3 coding DNA: TGTGCCAGCTCACCACTACACGATATTGCGGGGGAGCAGTACTTC. As protein: CASSPLHDIAGEQYF.

The chain employs TRBV28 and TRBJ1-1, with 10 bases that match TRBD1. The CDR3 has 14 amino acids. The V gene end was trimmed by 5 bases and the J gene end by 2 bases; junction bases not matched to a gene: 2. Germline V gene lookup returns CDR1 MDHEN and CDR2 SYDVKM. The CDR3 here is CASSGDRGNTEAFF. The CDR3 DNA reads TGTGCCAGCAGTGGGGACAGGGGCAACACTGAAGCTTTCTTT.

This sequence joins TRBV5-5 and TRBJ2-7; TRBD2 agrees at 10 bases. The CDR3 is 16 residues long. J gave up 4 bases and V 0 bases, and 7 bases lay outside the gene matches. CDR1 and CDR2 (germline): SGHKS, YYEKEE (reference sequence). The chain's CDR3 is CASSLDEREGGYEQYF. CDR3 coding DNA: TGTGCCAGCAGCTTGGATGAGCGGGAGGGAGGTTACGAGCAGTACTTC.

The chain carries TRBV19 and TRBJ2-1, with D tentatively TRBD2 (5 bases). In germline, CDR1 is LNHDA, CDR2 SQIVND (reference sequence). V was cut by 2 bases and J by 6 bases, with 23 bases left in between. The CDR3 extends over 18 amino acids. The CDR3 is CASSITPRRLAESNEQFF. CDR3 in DNA: TGTGCCAGTAGTATAACTCCCCGGAGGCTAGCTGAGAGCAATGAGCAGTTCTTC.

The J gene is TRBJ1-5, the V gene TRBV6-5, with D tentatively TRBD1 (5 bases). Germline V CDR1 and CDR2: MNHEY, SVGAGI. V gave up 6 bases and J gave up 3 bases, with 15 bases separating them. This CDR3 has 15 amino acids. CDR3: CASSDSPLANQPQHF. The CDR3 nucleotides are TGTGCCAGCAGCGACAGTCCGTTGGCCAATCAGCCCCAGCATTTT.

V and J are TRBV6-5 and TRBJ2-2, with 8 positions matching TRBD1. V was clipped by 6 bases and J by 6 bases; unmatched bases: 6. The CDR3 extends over 14 amino acids. CDR1 is MNHEY, CDR2 SVGAGI, per germline. The CDR3 spells CASSIDRGPGELFF. CDR3 bases: TGTGCCAGCAGCATCGACAGGGGACCCGGGGAGCTGTTTTTT.

The CDR3 protein is CASSQGQGYQETQYF. CDR3 coding DNA: TGTGCCAGCAGCCAAGGACAGGGGTACCAAGAGACCCAGTACTTC. V gene TRBV3-1 (or the pseudogene TRBV3-2) combines with J gene TRBJ2-5; TRBD1 matches 8 bases. Germline loops: CDR1 LGHDT, CDR2 YNNKEL (reference sequence). V lost 1 base and J lost 0; bases outside the gene matches: 1. This CDR3 comprises 15 residues.

The chain joins TRBV7-3 to TRBJ1-2; no reliable D call. CDR3 length equals 13 residues. Looked up from germline, CDR1 is SGHTA and CDR2 is FQGTGA. V gave up 2 bases and J gave up 3 bases, with 7 bases separating them. CDR3 sequence reads: CASSLREDYGYTF. DNA of the CDR3: TGTGCCAGCAGCTTACGGGAGGACTATGGCTACACCTTC.

The J gene is TRBJ2-1, the V gene TRBV4-3; 9 bases align to TRBD2. There are 16 residues in the CDR3. V shed 4 bases, J shed 6 bases, and the junction held 10 bases outside the gene matches. Germline CDR1 reads LGHNA; CDR2 reads YSLEER. CDR3 sequence: CASSRGLAGDTNEQFF. In DNA form, the CDR3 reads TGCGCCAGCAGCCGAGGATTAGCGGGAGACACCAATGAGCAGTTCTTC.

The CDR3 DNA sequence: TGTGCCAGCAGTTTATCAAGGGCTTACTCAAAGGACAGGGAACTACTGACTCCCCTCCACTTT. This gives the protein CASSLSRAYSKDRELLTPLHF. The chain links TRBV27 to TRBJ1-6, with TRBD1 identical over 8 bases. The germline CDR1 and CDR2 sequences are MNHEY and SMNVEV (reference sequence). This CDR3 has 21 residues. Trimming at V came to 0 bases and at J to 13 bases, leaving 26 bases not matched to a gene.

The genes are TRBV5-5 and TRBJ1-1; D not resolved. This CDR3 contains 13 residues. Germline CDR1 and CDR2: SGHKS and YYEKEE (reference sequence). The V end was cut by 4 bases, the J end by 1 base, with 8 bases between. CDR3 nucleotides: TGTGCCAGCAGCCGAGGCGGGAACACTGAAGCTTTCTTT. It yields the protein CASSRGGNTEAFF. Full variable domain (rest looked up from reference TRBV5-5 and TRBJ1-1): DAGVTQSPTHLIKTRGQQVTLRCSPISGHKSVSWYQQVLGQGPQFIFQYYEKEERGRGNFPDRFSARQFPNYSSELNVNALLLGDSALYLCASSRGGNTEAFFGQGTRLTVV.

The rearrangement links TRBV27 to TRBJ1-6, with D possibly matching TRBD1 (5 bases). The CDR3 runs to 14 residues. V lost 4 bases and J lost 9, with 13 bases in between. Germline assignment: CDR1 MNHEY and CDR2 SMNVEV (reference sequence). CDR3 coding DNA: TGTGCCAGCAGTTCGGGGGTCACCTCTTCACCCCTCCACTTT. Amino acids: CASSSGVTSSPLHF.

The chain couples TRBV9 to TRBJ2-1, with TRBD2 matching 10 bases. V shed 4 bases, J shed 4 bases, and the junction held 5 bases outside the gene matches. Germline assignment: CDR1 SGDLS and CDR2 YYNGEE. There are 15 residues in the CDR3. CDR3 sequence (DNA): TGTGCCAGCAGCCCAACTAGCGGGGTATACAATGAGCAGTTCTTC. This translates into CASSPTSGVYNEQFF.

V gene TRBV10-3 combines with J gene TRBJ1-1; TRBD1 agrees at 7 bases. V was clipped by 11 bases and J by 3 bases; unmatched bases: 9. The CDR3 has 13 amino acids. Germline CDR1 and CDR2: ENHRY and SYGVKD. CDR3: CASTGDRDTEAFF. The CDR3 DNA is TGTGCCTCCACGGGTGACAGGGACACTGAAGCTTTCTTT.

The table lists this clone with a count of one. V gene TRBV10-3 combines with J gene TRBJ2-1; the match to TRBD1 covers 9 bases. Germline CDR1 is ENHRY and CDR2 is SYGVKD. CDR3 size: 17 residues. V gave up 4 bases and J gave up 1 base; unmatched junction bases: 8. CDR3 protein: CAISGGQGLLSYNEQFF. The DNA of the CDR3 is TGTGCCATCAGTGGCGGACAGGGGCTCCTGTCCTACAATGAGCAGTTCTTC.

The V gene is TRBV5-1, the J gene TRBJ2-2, with D tentatively TRBD1 (6 bases). V gave up 2 bases and J gave up 0 bases, with 8 bases separating them. Germline loops: CDR1 SGHRS, CDR2 YFSETQ. The CDR3 is made up of 15 amino acids. CDR3 protein: CASSFTGSNTGELFF. CDR3 in DNA: TGCGCCAGCAGCTTCACAGGGTCGAACACCGGGGAGCTGTTTTTT.

The chain carries TRBV6-2 or TRBV6-3 and TRBJ1-6, with D possibly matching TRBD1 (5 bases). The V end lost 4 bases, the J end lost 5 bases, and 9 bases lay between the germline ends. The length of the CDR3 is 14 residues. CDR1 and CDR2 (germline): MNHEY, SVGEGT. Written as DNA, the CDR3 is TGTGCCAGCAGTTCGGGACTGGATAATTCACCCCTCCACTTT. Amino acids: CASSSGLDNSPLHF.

This clone was observed once. This chain connects TRBV28 to TRBJ1-5; D remains ambiguous. V gave up 5 bases and J gave up 5 bases, with 4 bases separating them. Germline V CDR1 and CDR2: MDHEN, SYDVKM. This CDR3 spans 11 amino acids. As DNA, the CDR3 is TGTGCCAGCAGTCTACATCAGCCCCAGCATTTT. Encoded protein: CASSLHQPQHF.

The chain has TRBV3-1 (or the pseudogene TRBV3-2) and TRBJ2-7, with 8 bases matching TRBD1. This CDR3 region has 15 residues. Trimming cost V 0 bases and J 3 bases; bases outside gene matches: 4. The V gene's germline CDR1 is LGHDT and CDR2 YNNKEL (reference sequence). In DNA form, the CDR3 reads TGTGCCAGCAGCCAAGAGGGCAGGGGGCTCTACGAGCAGTACTTC. The encoded protein is CASSQEGRGLYEQYF.

This sequence joins TRBV7-2 and TRBJ2-7, with D maybe TRBD2 (6 bases). The germline V and J ends were trimmed by 3 bases and 4 bases, with 13 bases remaining between them. Germline CDR1 reads SGHTA; CDR2 reads FQGNSA. The length of the CDR3 is 14 residues. CDR3 residues: CASSFRGSWYEQYF. The DNA for the CDR3 is TGTGCCAGCAGCTTTCGGGGGAGTTGGTACGAGCAGTACTTC.

The chain's CDR3 is CASSYRRVNSYEQYF. In DNA form, the CDR3 reads TGTGCCAGCAGTTACCGCAGGGTCAACTCCTACGAGCAGTACTTC. The chain couples TRBV6-2 or TRBV6-3 to TRBJ2-7; tentatively, D is TRBD1 (5 bases). The CDR3 has 15 amino acids. Trimming removed 2 bases from V and 0 bases from J, with 11 bases in between. The germline gives CDR1 MNHEY, CDR2 SVGEGT.

V usage is TRBV12-3 or TRBV12-4 and J usage is TRBJ1-2; 7 positions agree with TRBD1. The V gene end was trimmed by 6 bases and the J gene end by 5 bases; junction bases not matched to a gene: 6. The CDR3 length is 13 residues. DNA for the CDR3: TGTGCCAGCAGATACGACAGGGAGTATGGCTACACCTTC. Protein: CASRYDREYGYTF.

The V gene is TRBV20-1, the J gene TRBJ2-6; perhaps TRBD1 as D (5 bases). The CDR3 spans 18 residues. Looked up from germline, CDR1 is DFQATT and CDR2 is SNEGSKA (reference sequence). Trimming pared 3 bases from V and 0 bases from J, leaving 18 bases between. In nucleotides, the CDR3 is TGCAGTGCTAGTGGTCTCGACAGTATCTCCTCTGGGGCCAACGTCCTGACTTTC. It yields the protein CSASGLDSISSGANVLTF.

The gene calls are TRBV5-1 and TRBJ1-3; D remains ambiguous. V lost 2 bases and J 0 bases, leaving 6 bases between the germline ends. The germline gives CDR1 SGHRS, CDR2 YFSETQ. The CDR3 covers 14 residues. CDR3 bases: TGCGCCAGCAGCTTTGGAGGCTCTGGAAACACCATATATTTT. This translates into CASSFGGSGNTIYF. The entire variable domain, with the rest obtained from reference TRBV5-1 and TRBJ1-3, is as follows: KAGVTQTPRYLIKTRGQQVTLSCSPISGHRSVSWYQQTPGQGLQFLFEYFSETQRNKGNFPGRFSGRQFSNSRSEMNVSTLELGDSALYLCASSFGGSGNTIYFGEGSWLTVV.

The rearrangement joins TRBV7-9 to TRBJ2-1; 7 nucleotides line up with TRBD2. The CDR3 is 14 residues long. Germline values: CDR1 SEHNR, CDR2 FQNEAQ (reference sequence). The V segment lost 5 bases and the J segment 7 bases; nucleotides outside the gene matches: 8. CDR3 in DNA: TGTGCCAGCAGCGTAAGTGGGACTACTAATGAGCAGTTCTTC. Protein sequence: CASSVSGTTNEQFF.

This chain uses TRBV5-1 with TRBJ2-1; D not certain. The CDR3 runs to 15 residues. V lost 0 bases, J lost 8 bases, and 15 bases lay in between. Germline loops: CDR1 SGHRS, CDR2 YFSETQ. The CDR3 here is CASSLVDNPRDEQFF. As DNA, the CDR3 is TGCGCCAGCAGCTTGGTCGATAATCCTCGGGATGAGCAGTTCTTC.

The chain couples TRBV28 to TRBJ1-5; TRBD1 is a possible D gene (5 bases). The CDR3 loop spans 14 amino acids. CDR1 is MDHEN and CDR2 is SYDVKM in the germline V gene. V was pared by 7 bases and J by 0 bases, with 10 bases between. Here the CDR3 reads CASNRGGSNQPQHF. The DNA of the CDR3 is TGTGCCAGCAACCGGGGGGGTAGCAATCAGCCCCAGCATTTT.